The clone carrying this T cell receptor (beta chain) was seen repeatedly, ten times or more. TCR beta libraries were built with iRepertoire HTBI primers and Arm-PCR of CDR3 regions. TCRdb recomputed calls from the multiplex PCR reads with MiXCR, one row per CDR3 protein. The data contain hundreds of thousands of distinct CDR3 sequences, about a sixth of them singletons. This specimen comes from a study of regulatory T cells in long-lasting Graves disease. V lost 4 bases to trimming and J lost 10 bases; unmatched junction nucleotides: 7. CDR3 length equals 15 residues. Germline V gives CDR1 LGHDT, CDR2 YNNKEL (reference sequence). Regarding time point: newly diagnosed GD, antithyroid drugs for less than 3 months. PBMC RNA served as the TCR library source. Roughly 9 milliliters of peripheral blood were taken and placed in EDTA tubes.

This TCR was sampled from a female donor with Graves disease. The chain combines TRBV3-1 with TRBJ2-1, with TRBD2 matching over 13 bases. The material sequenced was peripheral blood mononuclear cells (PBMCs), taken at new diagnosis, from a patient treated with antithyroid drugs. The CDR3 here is CASSPGLAGVEEQFF. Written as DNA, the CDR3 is TGTGCCAGCAGCCCAGGACTAGCGGGAGTTGAAGAGCAGTTCTTC.